Reported below is one T cell receptor (beta chain). The antigen is undetermined. This sample is part of a study of T cells in narcolepsy. Study-wide context: Healthy controls were enrolled alongside patients with narcolepsy type 1 or type 2. Study conclusions and caveats: No autoreactive T cell clone sequences appeared in some memory CD4+ repertoires.

Measured with immunoSEQ multiplex PCR; TCRdb has only the in-frame clones, and not every one. The table shows 20,000 to 30,000 clones, with around 85% occurring only once. The V end lost 0 bases, the J end lost 6 bases, and 5 bases lay between the germline ends. This CDR3 has 12 residues. Germline V gives CDR1 MNHEY, CDR2 SVGAGI. Material for sequencing was CD45RA- memory CD4+ T cells from PBMCs. The clonotype was recovered from a human donor with narcolepsy. This rearrangement joins TRBV6-5 to TRBJ1-1; D is unresolved. CDR3 residues: CASSYSRAEAFF. The CDR3 DNA reads as TGTGCCAGCAGTTACTCGAGGGCTGAAGCTTTCTTT.